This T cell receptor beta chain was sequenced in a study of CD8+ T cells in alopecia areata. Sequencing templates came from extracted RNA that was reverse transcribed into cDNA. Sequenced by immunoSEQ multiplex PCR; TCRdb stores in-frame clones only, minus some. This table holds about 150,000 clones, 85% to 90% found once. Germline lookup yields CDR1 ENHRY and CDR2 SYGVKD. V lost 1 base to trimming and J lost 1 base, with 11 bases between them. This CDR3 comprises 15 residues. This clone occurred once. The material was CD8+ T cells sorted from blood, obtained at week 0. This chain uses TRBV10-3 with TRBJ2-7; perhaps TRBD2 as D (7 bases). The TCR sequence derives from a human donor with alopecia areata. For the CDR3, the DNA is TGTGCCATCAGTGAGTTGGGGGGGGCTTCCTACGAGCAGTACTTC. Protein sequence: CAISELGGASYEQYF.